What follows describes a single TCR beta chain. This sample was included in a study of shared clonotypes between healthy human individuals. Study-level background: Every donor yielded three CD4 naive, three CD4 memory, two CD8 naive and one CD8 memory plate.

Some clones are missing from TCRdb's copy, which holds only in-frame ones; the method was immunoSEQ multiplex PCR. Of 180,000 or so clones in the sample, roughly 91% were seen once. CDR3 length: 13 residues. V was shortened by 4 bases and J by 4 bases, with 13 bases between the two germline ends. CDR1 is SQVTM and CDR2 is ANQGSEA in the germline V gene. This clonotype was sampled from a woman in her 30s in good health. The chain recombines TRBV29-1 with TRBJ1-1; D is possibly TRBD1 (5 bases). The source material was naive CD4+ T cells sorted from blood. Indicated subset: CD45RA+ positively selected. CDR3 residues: CSVATVRLTEAFF. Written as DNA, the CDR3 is TGCAGCGTTGCGACAGTTCGCCTCACTGAAGCTTTCTTT.